This TCR beta chain was retrieved from a study of cytomegalovirus exposure and HLA in healthy donors. The PCR contained 60 Vbeta and 13 Jbeta primers. Produced via immunoSEQ multiplex PCR; TCRdb's table is partial and in-frame only. The table includes more than 110,000 clones, about 80% detected once. The CDR3 is 15 amino acids. Between the trimmed V and J ends, which lost 4 bases and 8 bases, there was a span of 20 bases. From germline, CDR1 is MDHEN and CDR2 SYDVKM. Sequenced input: PBMCs. The chain combines TRBV28 with TRBJ1-2; possible D gene TRBD1, 6 bases. The sequence was collected from a man aged 25-45 years in good health and CMV-seronegative. The CDR3 region has the DNA TGTGCCAGCAGTTGGGAGGCGGGGGCGCTTGGGGGCTACACCTTC. Translation: CASSWEAGALGGYTF.